The clone carrying this T cell receptor beta chain was picked up one time. Its target is unknown. The data were produced by immunoSEQ multiplex PCR, yet TCRdb's version contains in-frame clones alone and is incomplete. The sample lists about 95,000 clones, approximately 85% seen once, with around 4% in the top ten. The entry originates in a study of OX40 agonist ivuxolimab in advanced cancers. General study results and limits: The work left the antigen specificity of expanded peripheral T cells undetermined. More expanded clones were found, on average, in CD8+ than in CD4+ T cells. Among some nonresponders, normalized T-cell clonal expansion was also low.

The study sampled blood at baseline, cycle 4 day 1, and cycle 7 day 1. The sequence came from an adult with an advanced solid tumor such as melanoma, head and neck, liver or kidney cancer. The specimen comprised CD4+ or CD8+ T cells sorted from blood, sampled in a trial of the OX40 agonist ivuxolimab.

CDR3 bases: TGTGCCAGCAGTTCCATCCGGGACGCGGGCACCGGGGAGCTGTTTTTT. Translating gives CASSSIRDAGTGELFF. V is TRBV27 and J is TRBJ2-2, with D perhaps TRBD1 or TRBD2 (5 bases each). CDR3 length equals 16 residues. Germline CDR1 is MNHEY and CDR2 is SMNVEV (reference sequence). V lost 4 bases to trimming and J lost 4 bases, with 16 bases between them.